Listed here are 32 T cell receptor beta chains from one sample, sequenced in a study of control samples from healthy donors and cancer patients. The assay was immunoSEQ multiplex PCR, and TCRdb's table has in-frame clones only and misses some. The data show some 120,000 clones, 70% to 90% seen once. The sequenced sample was blood. The receptors stem from a man in his fifties in good health.

V and J are TRBV2 and TRBJ1-1; D is possibly TRBD1 (6 bases). The germline V gene encodes CDR1 SNHLY and CDR2 FYNNEI. This CDR3 spans 13 amino acids. Between the trimmed V and J ends, which lost 4 bases and 5 bases, there was a span of 11 bases. CDR3 sequence (DNA): TGTGCCAGCAGTGGTGAAAGGGGGACTGAAGCTTTCTTT. It encodes CASSGERGTEAFF.

The rearrangement joins TRBV19 to TRBJ2-5; TRBD2 is a possible D gene (5 bases). Trimming pared 6 bases from V and 7 bases from J, leaving 18 bases between. CDR3 length equals 14 residues. CDR1 and CDR2 from the germline V gene are LNHDA and SQIVND (reference sequence). The chain's CDR3 is CASSFGDSGVTQYF. In DNA, the CDR3 is TGTGCCAGTAGCTTTGGTGACTCCGGGGTGACCCAGTACTTC.

The chain carries TRBV30 and TRBJ1-1, with D tentatively TRBD1 (5 bases). The CDR3 runs 12 residues. Germline CDR1 reads GTSNPN; CDR2 reads SVGIG (reference sequence). With 2 bases removed from V and 7 bases from J, the gap between germline ends came to 11 bases. The CDR3 reads CAWSRGEGEAFF. Here the CDR3 DNA reads TGTGCCTGGAGTAGGGGAGAAGGTGAAGCTTTCTTT.

This CDR3 is CASSLFDVVTEAFF. The CDR3 DNA reads as TGTGCCAGCAGCTTGTTCGATGTTGTCACTGAAGCTTTCTTT. The J gene is TRBJ1-1, the V gene TRBV5-6; D uncertain. Germline CDR1 and CDR2: SGHDT and YYEEEE. CDR3 length equals 14 residues. Trimming shortened V by 1 base and J by 4 bases, and 11 bases separated the two germline ends.

The V and J genes are TRBV6-1 and TRBJ1-5; 7 bases map to TRBD1. The CDR3 extends over 15 amino acids. Germline CDR1 reads MNHNS; CDR2 reads SASEGT. Trimming removed 2 bases from V and 2 bases from J; junction bases left unmatched: 3. The CDR3 protein is CASSELGTGNQPQHF. The DNA for the CDR3 is TGTGCCAGCAGTGAACTCGGGACAGGCAATCAGCCCCAGCATTTT.

The genes are TRBV7-2 and TRBJ1-5, with a weak D call TRBD1 (5 bases). Germline V gene sequence: CDR1 SGHTA, CDR2 FQGNSA. This CDR3 is 15 amino acids long. The germline V and J ends were trimmed by 1 base and 6 bases, with 13 bases remaining between them. CDR3 DNA: TGTGCCAGCAGCTTAGATGGGGCCATAGGTCAGCCCCAGCATTTT. Protein product: CASSLDGAIGQPQHF.

The chain uses TRBV20-1 and TRBJ2-1, with TRBD1 as a possible D gene (5 bases). The CDR3 has 13 amino acids. The V end was cut by 3 bases, the J end by 4 bases, with 10 bases between. Germline V lookup: CDR1 DFQATT, CDR2 SNEGSKA (reference sequence). CDR3 DNA: TGCAGTGCTAGTGGGCAGGGATACAATGAGCAGTTCTTC. It is translated as CSASGQGYNEQFF.

V usage is TRBV2 and J usage is TRBJ2-5; D remains unclear. This CDR3 is built from 10 residues. Germline values: CDR1 SNHLY, CDR2 FYNNEI. The V and J ends lost 6 bases and 11 bases respectively, with 10 bases between them. The CDR3 nucleotides read TGTGCCAGCAGACGTAAGGATCAGTACTTC. Translating it yields CASRRKDQYF. The full variable domain, completed using reference TRBV2 and TRBJ2-5, is EPEVTQTPSHQVTQMGQEVILRCVPISNHLYFYWYRQILGQKVEFLVSFYNNEISEKSEIFDDQFSVERPDGSNFTLKIRSTKLEDSAMYFCASRRKDQYFGPGTRLLVL.

The CDR3 coding sequence is TGCGCCAGCCCACAAAGGCCCCGAGCCAAAAACATTCAGTACTTC. This translates into CASPQRPRAKNIQYF. The chain recombines TRBV5-1 with TRBJ2-4; D not certain. The CDR3 covers 15 residues. Germline lookup yields CDR1 SGHRS and CDR2 YFSETQ. V was clipped by 7 bases and J by 0 bases, with 14 bases between them. Together with reference TRBV5-1 and TRBJ2-4, the CDR3 gives the full variable domain: KAGVTQTPRYLIKTRGQQVTLSCSPISGHRSVSWYQQTPGQGLQFLFEYFSETQRNKGNFPGRFSGRQFSNSRSEMNVSTLELGDSALYLCASPQRPRAKNIQYFGAGTRLSVL.

The chain employs TRBV14 and TRBJ1-6; D is undetermined. CDR1 is SGHDN, CDR2 FVKESK, per germline. The CDR3 runs 14 residues. V lost 4 bases and J lost 6, with 10 bases in between. The CDR3 DNA reads TGTGCCAGCAGCCCGGGCTGGGTTAATTCACCCCTCCACTTT. This gives the protein CASSPGWVNSPLHF.

This chain joins TRBV14 and TRBJ2-3; D not certain. Germline V gene data show CDR1 as SGHDN and CDR2 as FVKESK. V was pared by 6 bases and J by 0 bases, with 13 bases between. The CDR3 totals 15 residues. The CDR3 sequence: CASSQRVGSTDTQYF. The DNA of the CDR3 is TGTGCCAGCAGTCAAAGAGTGGGTAGCACAGATACGCAGTATTTT. Full variable domain (outside the CDR3, taken from reference TRBV14 and TRBJ2-3): EAGVTQFPSHSVIEKGQTVTLRCDPISGHDNLYWYRRVMGKEIKFLLHFVKESKQDESGMPNNRFLAERTGGTYSTLKVQPAELEDSGVYFCASSQRVGSTDTQYFGPGTRLTVL.

This sequence joins TRBV11-2 and TRBJ2-2; 8 nucleotides match TRBD1. Per germline, CDR1 SGHAT and CDR2 FQNNGV. V dropped 5 bases and J dropped 6; count of bases not matched to a gene: 8. The CDR3 runs 15 residues. CDR3 coding DNA: TGTGCCAGCAGCCCTTTCAGGGGGCCGTCCGGGGAGCTGTTTTTT. This encodes CASSPFRGPSGELFF.

This clone came up once. The chain recombines TRBV6-5 with TRBJ2-1; TRBD1 is a possible D gene (6 bases). The V gene's germline CDR1 is MNHEY and CDR2 SVGAGI. CDR3 length equals 15 residues. V gave up 6 bases and J gave up 4 bases, with 16 bases separating them. The CDR3 loop reads CASRTLGTLYNEQFF. CDR3 sequence (DNA): TGTGCCAGCAGGACCCTTGGGACACTATACAATGAGCAGTTCTTC.

This clone was recorded only once. V gene TRBV11-2 combines with J gene TRBJ2-3, with 7 bases that match TRBD2. This CDR3 region has 14 residues. The germline CDR1 and CDR2 sequences are SGHAT and FQNNGV. Unmatched junction bases numbered 8, after V lost 5 bases and J lost 6 bases. The CDR3 region is CASSLETSMDTQYF. DNA for the CDR3: TGTGCCAGCAGCCTTGAGACTAGCATGGATACGCAGTATTTT. The full variable domain, rest sourced from reference TRBV11-2 and TRBJ2-3, is EAGVAQSPRYKIIEKRQSVAFWCNPISGHATLYWYQQILGQGPKLLIQFQNNGVVDDSQLPKDRFSAERLKGVDSTLKIQPAKLEDSAVYLCASSLETSMDTQYFGPGTRLTVL.

The J gene is TRBJ2-6, the V gene TRBV29-1, with D hard to call. The CDR3 loop spans 13 amino acids. Trimming removed 5 bases from V and 0 bases from J, with 5 bases in between. Germline CDR1 reads SQVTM; CDR2 reads ANQGSEA. The CDR3 nucleotides read TGCAGCGTTCCAGGCTCTGGGGCCAACGTCCTGACTTTC. This codes for CSVPGSGANVLTF.

The rearrangement links TRBV3-1 (or the pseudogene TRBV3-2) to TRBJ2-1, with TRBD2 matching 7 bases. Germline CDR1 reads LGHDT; CDR2 reads YNNKEL (reference sequence). Trimming cost V 3 bases and J 6 bases; bases outside gene matches: 17. The CDR3 runs to 18 residues. CDR3 in amino acids: CASSHIRLGDYTTNEQFF. Here the CDR3 DNA reads TGTGCCAGCAGCCATATACGACTAGGGGACTACACGACCAATGAGCAGTTCTTC.

The chain is built from TRBV30 and TRBJ1-3; unclear D gene. Trimming removed 6 bases at V and 2 bases at J, with 8 bases between. This CDR3 comprises 12 residues. Germline V gives CDR1 GTSNPN, CDR2 SVGIG (reference sequence). Written as DNA, the CDR3 is TGTGCCTGCCAGTCCCCTGGAAACACCATATATTTT. Amino acids: CACQSPGNTIYF.

CDR3 bases: TGTGCCAGCAGTCCAGGGGGGGCTAGCATTCAGTACTTC. Its protein product is CASSPGGASIQYF. This chain uses TRBV12-3 or TRBV12-4 with TRBJ2-4; the D gene could be TRBD1 or TRBD2 (7 bases each). Trimming stripped 5 bases from V and 9 bases from J, with 14 bases between. The CDR3 is 13 residues long.

V usage is TRBV19 and J usage is TRBJ2-7; 7 nucleotides line up with TRBD2. CDR3 length: 15 residues. V lost 3 bases to trimming and J lost 2 bases; unmatched junction nucleotides: 7. In germline, CDR1 is LNHDA, CDR2 SQIVND (reference sequence). The CDR3 DNA reads as TGTGCCAGTAGTATGTTCGCGGGGGACGCCTACGAGCAGTACTTC. Translation: CASSMFAGDAYEQYF.

V gene TRBV9 combines with J gene TRBJ1-2; D might be TRBD1 (6 bases). This CDR3 spans 14 amino acids. The germline V gene encodes CDR1 SGDLS and CDR2 YYNGEE. V was clipped by 0 bases and J by 8 bases, with 14 bases between them. The CDR3 region has the DNA TGTGCCAGCAGCGTAGAGGGGGAGCTGTACGGCTACACCTTC. It specifies CASSVEGELYGYTF.

The CDR3 sequence: CASSPTGDHGYTF. CDR3 in DNA: TGCGCCAGCAGCCCAACAGGGGACCATGGCTACACCTTC. This chain joins TRBV5-1 and TRBJ1-2; 7 positions match TRBD1. Germline assignment: CDR1 SGHRS and CDR2 YFSETQ. V lost 4 bases and J lost 6; bases outside the gene matches: 6. The CDR3 has 13 amino acids.

The gene calls are TRBV30 and TRBJ1-6; D is perhaps TRBD1 (5 bases). This CDR3 region has 14 residues. The germline CDR1 and CDR2 sequences are GTSNPN and SVGIG (reference sequence). V lost 0 bases to trimming and J lost 9 bases, with 12 bases between them. In DNA form, the CDR3 reads TGTGCCTGGAGTGTAGGGGCCCCCGGTTCACCCCTCCACTTT. It codes for CAWSVGAPGSPLHF.

The chain is built from TRBV28 and TRBJ2-7, with D possibly TRBD1 on 5 matching bases. The CDR3 is 18 residues long. Per germline, CDR1 MDHEN and CDR2 SYDVKM. V gave up 3 bases and J gave up 0 bases, with 21 bases separating them. In DNA form, the CDR3 reads TGTGCCAGCAGTTTGGACCCGTTTGGGGCAGCTAACTCCTACGAGCAGTACTTC. Protein product: CASSLDPFGAANSYEQYF.

The sample holds one count of this clone. The chain uses TRBV28 and TRBJ1-2; 7 nucleotides match TRBD1. The V gene end was trimmed by 6 bases and the J gene end by 8 bases; junction bases not matched to a gene: 15. This CDR3 spans 15 amino acids. Per the germline V gene, CDR1 is MDHEN and CDR2 is SYDVKM. The CDR3 sequence: CASRKTDRTHTGYTF. CDR3 sequence (DNA): TGTGCCAGCAGGAAAACGGACAGGACCCATACCGGCTACACCTTC.

V gene TRBV3-1 (or the pseudogene TRBV3-2) combines with J gene TRBJ1-4; D unclear. CDR1 is LGHDT, CDR2 YNNKEL, per germline (reference sequence). This CDR3 has 16 amino acids. Trimming left V 4 bases short and J 7 bases short, with 19 bases between. The CDR3 sequence is CASSRFGQTDGEKLFF. The CDR3, as DNA: TGTGCCAGCAGCCGCTTCGGGCAGACCGATGGTGAAAAACTGTTTTTT.

The chain links TRBV6-6 to TRBJ1-5; no clear D. The CDR3 sequence is 14 residues long. V dropped 0 bases and J dropped 2 bases, with 5 bases sitting between them. Per germline, CDR1 MNHNY and CDR2 SVGAGI (reference sequence). CDR3 in amino acids: CASSYSQGNQPQHF. For the CDR3, the DNA is TGTGCCAGCAGTTACTCGCAGGGCAATCAGCCCCAGCATTTT.

The chain is built from TRBV4-1 and TRBJ2-2, with 8 bases matching TRBD2. Trimming took 3 bases from V and 4 from J; bases not matched to a gene: 13. Germline assignment: CDR1 MGHRA and CDR2 YSYEKL. The CDR3 totals 18 residues. CDR3: CASSQSLPRGGITGELFF. The CDR3 nucleotides read TGCGCCAGCAGCCAGTCCCTTCCCCGGGGGGGTATCACCGGGGAGCTGTTTTTT.

The chain carries TRBV11-2 and TRBJ2-7; TRBD1 matches at 9 bases. The CDR3 is 15 amino acids. Germline V gene data show CDR1 as SGHAT and CDR2 as FQNNGV. V shed 5 bases, J shed 3 bases, and the junction held 8 bases outside the gene matches. CDR3 protein: CASSLNTGGYYEQYF. The CDR3 DNA follows: TGTGCCAGCAGCCTCAACACAGGGGGCTACTACGAGCAGTACTTC.

The sample holds a few counts of this clone. The chain carries TRBV7-9 and TRBJ2-3; D is unresolved. The CDR3 totals 11 residues. Deletions cut 2 bases from V and 4 bases from J, with 1 base between. In germline, CDR1 is SEHNR, CDR2 FQNEAQ (reference sequence). CDR3 protein: CASSLPDTQYF. The CDR3 DNA reads TGTGCCAGCAGCTTACCAGATACGCAGTATTTT.

The chain links TRBV9 to TRBJ1-5; 7 bases fit TRBD1. With 6 bases clipped from V and 3 bases from J, the junction kept 12 bases outside the gene matches. The CDR3 is made up of 16 amino acids. In germline, CDR1 is SGDLS, CDR2 YYNGEE. The CDR3 DNA is TGTGCCAGCAAGTTCTTGGGACAGATATTCAATCAGCCCCAGCATTTT. This gives the protein CASKFLGQIFNQPQHF.

The gene calls are TRBV7-9 and TRBJ2-3; unclear D gene. The CDR3 is 14 residues long. Germline CDR1 and CDR2: SEHNR and FQNEAQ (reference sequence). The V and J ends lost 1 base and 0 bases respectively, with 5 bases between them. The CDR3 loop is CASSLGVSTDTQYF. CDR3 sequence (DNA): TGTGCCAGCAGCTTAGGGGTCAGCACAGATACGCAGTATTTT.

This clone was observed once. The gene calls are TRBV19 and TRBJ2-2; D may be TRBD1 or TRBD2 (6 bases each). The length of the CDR3 is 15 residues. CDR1 LNHDA and CDR2 SQIVND come from the germline V gene (reference sequence). V dropped 9 bases and J dropped 6 bases, with 20 bases sitting between them. DNA of the CDR3: TGTGCCAGCTATCGTTGGCAGGGGAGGTCCGGGGAGCTGTTTTTT. Its translation is CASYRWQGRSGELFF.